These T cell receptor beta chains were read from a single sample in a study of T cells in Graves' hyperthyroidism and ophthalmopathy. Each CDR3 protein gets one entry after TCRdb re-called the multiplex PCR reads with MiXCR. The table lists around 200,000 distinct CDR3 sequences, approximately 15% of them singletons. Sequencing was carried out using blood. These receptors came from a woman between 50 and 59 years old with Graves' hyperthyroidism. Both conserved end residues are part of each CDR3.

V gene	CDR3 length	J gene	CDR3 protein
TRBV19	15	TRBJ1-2	CASSIPAAQDYGYTF
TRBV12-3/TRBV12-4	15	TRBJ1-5	CASRDRGVRNQPQHF
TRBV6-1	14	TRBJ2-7	CASSPTRQGWEQYF
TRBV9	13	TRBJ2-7	CAFTTGGGGEQYF
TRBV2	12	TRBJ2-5	CASMTSRETQYF
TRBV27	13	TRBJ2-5	CASRRGELETQYF
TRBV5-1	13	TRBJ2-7	CASSLGRTYEQYF
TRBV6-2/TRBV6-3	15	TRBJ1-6	CASSVGHLLNSPLHF
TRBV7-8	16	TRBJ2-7	CASSLKAAGDSYEQYF
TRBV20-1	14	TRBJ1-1	CSALRDRGPGGAFF
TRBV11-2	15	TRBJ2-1	CASSEQGATYNEQFF
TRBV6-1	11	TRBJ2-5	CASSYQETQYF
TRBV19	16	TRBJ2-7	CASSINGRGGSYEQYF
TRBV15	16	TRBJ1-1	CATSRERRGQNTEAFF
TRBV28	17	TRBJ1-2	CASISLGEGQGNYGYTF
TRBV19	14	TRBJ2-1	CASTNFGGRNEQFF
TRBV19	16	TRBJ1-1	CATQDWDRGRRTEAFF
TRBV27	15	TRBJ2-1	CASSWVAGTYNEQFF
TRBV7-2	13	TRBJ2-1	CASSLGVGSEQFF
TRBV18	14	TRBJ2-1	CASSPPSQQNEQFF
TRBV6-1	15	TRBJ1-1	CASRAWDSRNTEAFF
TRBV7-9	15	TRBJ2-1	CASSSGQGSYNEQFF
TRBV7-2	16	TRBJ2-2	CASTPEGGLNTGELFF
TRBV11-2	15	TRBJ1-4	CASSGSGTTNEKLFF
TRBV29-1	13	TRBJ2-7	CSAKGQGLYEQYF
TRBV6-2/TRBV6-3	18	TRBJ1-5	CASSYSRREGYSYQPQHF